This T cell receptor beta chain was observed in a study of technical replicates of blood from several donors. Between the trimmed V and J ends, which lost 4 bases and 2 bases, there was a span of 11 bases. The CDR3 is 14 amino acids. Germline values: CDR1 SGDLS, CDR2 YYNGEE. This table comes from immunoSEQ multiplex PCR, and its TCRdb copy is limited to in-frame clones, with some not included. The sample has 59,000 or so clones, roughly 95% seen once. This clone came up once. This chain joins TRBV9 and TRBJ2-3; D call uncertain. The origin of this receptor is a human donor in good health. Some clones in this sample may be carry-over from other donors' samples. The sample comprised PBMCs. In DNA, the CDR3 is TGTGCCAGCAGCCCACAAGTAGCCACAGATACGCAGTATTTT. Its translation is CASSPQVATDTQYF.